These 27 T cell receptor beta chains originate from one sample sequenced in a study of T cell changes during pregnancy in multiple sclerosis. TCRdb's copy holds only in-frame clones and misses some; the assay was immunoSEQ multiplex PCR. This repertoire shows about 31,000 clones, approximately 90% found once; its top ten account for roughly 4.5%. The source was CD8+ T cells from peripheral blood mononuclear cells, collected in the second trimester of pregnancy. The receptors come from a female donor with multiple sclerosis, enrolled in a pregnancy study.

CDR3 in DNA: TGTGCCAGCGGGGGGGACAGGGTTAATGAAAAACTGTTTTTT. Translating it yields CASGGDRVNEKLFF. The rearrangement uses TRBV7-9 and TRBJ1-4; 9 bases are shared with TRBD1. V was clipped by 8 bases and J by 4 bases; unmatched bases: 5. CDR1 is SEHNR and CDR2 is FQNEAQ in the germline V gene (reference sequence). There are 14 residues in the CDR3. The full variable domain, completed using reference TRBV7-9 and TRBJ1-4, is DTGVSQNPRHKITKRGQNVTFRCDPISEHNRLYWYRQTLGQGPEFLTYFQNEAQLEKSRLLSDRFSAERPKGSFSTLEIQRTEQGDSAMYLCASGGDRVNEKLFFGSGTQLSVL.

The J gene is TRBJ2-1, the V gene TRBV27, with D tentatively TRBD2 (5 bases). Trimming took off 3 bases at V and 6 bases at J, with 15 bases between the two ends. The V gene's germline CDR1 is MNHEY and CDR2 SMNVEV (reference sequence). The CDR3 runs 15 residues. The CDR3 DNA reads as TGTGCCAGCAGTTTTAATAGTTTGGACTTCAATGAGCAGTTCTTC. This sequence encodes CASSFNSLDFNEQFF.

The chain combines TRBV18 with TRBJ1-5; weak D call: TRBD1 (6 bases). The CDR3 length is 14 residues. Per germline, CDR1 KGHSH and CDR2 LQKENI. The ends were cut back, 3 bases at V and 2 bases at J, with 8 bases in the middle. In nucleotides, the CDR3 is TGTGCCAGCTCACCGTCAGGGGGCAATCAGCCCCAGCATTTT. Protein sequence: CASSPSGGNQPQHF. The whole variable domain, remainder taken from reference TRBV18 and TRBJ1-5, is NAGVMQNPRHLVRRRGQEARLRCSPMKGHSHVYWYRQLPEEGLKFMVYLQKENIIDESGMPKERFSAEFPKEGPSILRIQQVVRGDSAAYFCASSPSGGNQPQHFGDGTRLSIL.

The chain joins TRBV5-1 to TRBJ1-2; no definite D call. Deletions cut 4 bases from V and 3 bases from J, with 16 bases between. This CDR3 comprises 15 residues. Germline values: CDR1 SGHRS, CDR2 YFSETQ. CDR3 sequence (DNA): TGCGCCAGCAGCCTGGACGGGATAAGGGACTATGGCTACACCTTC. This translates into CASSLDGIRDYGYTF.

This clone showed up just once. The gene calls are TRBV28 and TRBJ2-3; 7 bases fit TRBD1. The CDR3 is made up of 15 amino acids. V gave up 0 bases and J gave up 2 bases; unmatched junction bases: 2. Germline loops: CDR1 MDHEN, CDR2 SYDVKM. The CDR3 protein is CASSLWTGFTDTQYF. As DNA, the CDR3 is TGTGCCAGCAGTTTATGGACAGGGTTCACAGATACGCAGTATTTT.

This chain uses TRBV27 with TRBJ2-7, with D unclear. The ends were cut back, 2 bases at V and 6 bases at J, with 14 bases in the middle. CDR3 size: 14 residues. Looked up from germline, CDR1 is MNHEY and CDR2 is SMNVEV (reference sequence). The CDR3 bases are TGTGCCAGCAGTTTACGCGCTTCTCTGAGCGAGCAGTACTTC. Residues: CASSLRASLSEQYF.

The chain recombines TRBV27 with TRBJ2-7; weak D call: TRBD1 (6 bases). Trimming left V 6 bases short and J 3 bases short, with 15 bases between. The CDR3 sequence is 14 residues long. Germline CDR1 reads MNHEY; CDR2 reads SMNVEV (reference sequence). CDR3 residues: CASSSDRSLYEQYF. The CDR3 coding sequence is TGTGCCAGCAGCTCCGACAGGTCCCTCTACGAGCAGTACTTC.

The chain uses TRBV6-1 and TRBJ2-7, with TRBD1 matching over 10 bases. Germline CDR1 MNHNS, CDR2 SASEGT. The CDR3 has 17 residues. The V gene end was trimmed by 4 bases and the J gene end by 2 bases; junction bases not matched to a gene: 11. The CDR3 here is CASSGDRGLPLAYEQYF. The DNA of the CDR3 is TGTGCCAGCAGTGGCGACAGGGGGCTCCCACTTGCCTACGAGCAGTACTTC.

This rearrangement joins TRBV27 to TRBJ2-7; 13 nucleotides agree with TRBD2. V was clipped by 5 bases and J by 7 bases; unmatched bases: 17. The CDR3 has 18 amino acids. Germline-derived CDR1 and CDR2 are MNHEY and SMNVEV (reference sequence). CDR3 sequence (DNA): TGTGCCAGCAGTCCCGGGACTAGCGGGACTCCCGAGGCGGAAGAGCAGTACTTC. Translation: CASSPGTSGTPEAEEQYF.

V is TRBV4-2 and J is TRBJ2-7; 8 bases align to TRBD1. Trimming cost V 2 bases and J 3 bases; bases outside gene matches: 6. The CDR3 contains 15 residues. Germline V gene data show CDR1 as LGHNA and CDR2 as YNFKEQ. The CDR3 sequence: CASSQWTGTLYEQYF. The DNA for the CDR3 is TGTGCCAGCAGCCAATGGACAGGGACCCTCTACGAGCAGTACTTC.

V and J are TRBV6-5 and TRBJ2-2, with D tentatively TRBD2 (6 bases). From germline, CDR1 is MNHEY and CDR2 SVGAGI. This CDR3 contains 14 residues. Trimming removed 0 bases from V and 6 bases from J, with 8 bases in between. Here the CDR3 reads CASSYSEGSGELFF. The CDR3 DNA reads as TGTGCCAGCAGTTACTCGGAGGGTTCCGGGGAGCTGTTTTTT.

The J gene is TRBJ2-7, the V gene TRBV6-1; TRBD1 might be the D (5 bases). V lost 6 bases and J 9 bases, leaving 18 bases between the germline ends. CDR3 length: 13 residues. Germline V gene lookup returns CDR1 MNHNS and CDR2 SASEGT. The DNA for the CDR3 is TGTGCCAGCAGAGACGAGGACAAGGGGTCGCAGTACTTC. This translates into CASRDEDKGSQYF.

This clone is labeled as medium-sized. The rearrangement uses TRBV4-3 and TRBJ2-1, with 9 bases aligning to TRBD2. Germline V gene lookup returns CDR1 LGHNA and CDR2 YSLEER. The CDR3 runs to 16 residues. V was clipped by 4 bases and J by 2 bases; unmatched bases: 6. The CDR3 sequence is CASSPSSGNPYNEQFF. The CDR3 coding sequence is TGCGCCAGCAGCCCATCTAGCGGGAACCCCTACAATGAGCAGTTCTTC.

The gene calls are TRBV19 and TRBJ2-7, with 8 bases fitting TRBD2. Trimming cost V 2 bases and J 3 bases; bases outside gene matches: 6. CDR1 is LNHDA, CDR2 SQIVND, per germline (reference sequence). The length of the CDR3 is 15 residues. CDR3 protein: CASSISAGAGYEQYF. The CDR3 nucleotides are TGTGCCAGTAGTATATCAGCGGGAGCGGGCTACGAGCAGTACTTC. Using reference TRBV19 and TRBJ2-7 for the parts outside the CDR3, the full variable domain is DGGITQSPKYLFRKEGQNVTLSCEQNLNHDAMYWYRQDPGQGLRLIYYSQIVNDFQKGDIAEGYSVSREKKESFPLTVTSAQKNPTAFYLCASSISAGAGYEQYFGPGTRLTVT.

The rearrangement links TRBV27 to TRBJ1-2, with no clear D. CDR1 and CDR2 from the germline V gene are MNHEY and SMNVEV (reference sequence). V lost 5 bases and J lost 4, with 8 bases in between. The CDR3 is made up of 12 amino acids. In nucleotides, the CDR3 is TGTGCCAGCAGTAATAGAATCTATGGCTACACCTTC. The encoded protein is CASSNRIYGYTF.

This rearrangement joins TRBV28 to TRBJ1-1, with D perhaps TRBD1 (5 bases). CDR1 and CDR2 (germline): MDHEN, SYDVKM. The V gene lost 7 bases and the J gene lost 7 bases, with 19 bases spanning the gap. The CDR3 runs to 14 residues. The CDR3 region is CASNPGRGALEAFF. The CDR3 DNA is TGTGCCAGCAACCCTGGAAGGGGTGCACTTGAAGCTTTCTTT.

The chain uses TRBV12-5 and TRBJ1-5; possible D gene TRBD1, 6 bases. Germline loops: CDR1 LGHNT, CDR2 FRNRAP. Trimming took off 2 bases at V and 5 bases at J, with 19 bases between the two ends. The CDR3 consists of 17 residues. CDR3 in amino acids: CASGLNSRAGVDQPQHF. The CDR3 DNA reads TGTGCTAGTGGTTTGAACTCGAGGGCAGGGGTAGATCAGCCCCAGCATTTT.

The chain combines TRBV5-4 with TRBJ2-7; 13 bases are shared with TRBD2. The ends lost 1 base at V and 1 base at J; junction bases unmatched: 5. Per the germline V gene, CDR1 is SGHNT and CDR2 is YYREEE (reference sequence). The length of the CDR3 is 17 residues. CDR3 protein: CASSLPGTSGKSYEQYF. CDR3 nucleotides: TGTGCCAGCAGCTTGCCTGGGACTAGCGGGAAGTCCTACGAGCAGTACTTC.

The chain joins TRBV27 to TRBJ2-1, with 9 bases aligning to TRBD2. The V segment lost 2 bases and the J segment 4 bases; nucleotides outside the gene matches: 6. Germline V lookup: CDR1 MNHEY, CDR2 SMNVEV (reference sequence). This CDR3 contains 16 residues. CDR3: CASSLVLAGPYNEQFF. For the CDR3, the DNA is TGTGCCAGCAGTTTAGTCCTAGCGGGGCCATACAATGAGCAGTTCTTC.

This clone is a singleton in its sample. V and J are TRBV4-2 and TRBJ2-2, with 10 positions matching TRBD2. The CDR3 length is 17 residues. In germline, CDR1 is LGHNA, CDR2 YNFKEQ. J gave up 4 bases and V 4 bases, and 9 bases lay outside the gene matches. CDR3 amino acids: CASSPEGSGRSTGELFF. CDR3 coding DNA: TGTGCCAGCAGCCCGGAGGGTAGCGGGAGGTCCACCGGGGAGCTGTTTTTT.

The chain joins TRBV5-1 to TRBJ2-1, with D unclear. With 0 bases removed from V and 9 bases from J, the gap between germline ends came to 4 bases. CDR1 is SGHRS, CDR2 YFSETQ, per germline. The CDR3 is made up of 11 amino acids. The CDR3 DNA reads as TGCGCCAGCAGCTTGGGGAGTGAGCAGTTCTTC. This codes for CASSLGSEQFF.

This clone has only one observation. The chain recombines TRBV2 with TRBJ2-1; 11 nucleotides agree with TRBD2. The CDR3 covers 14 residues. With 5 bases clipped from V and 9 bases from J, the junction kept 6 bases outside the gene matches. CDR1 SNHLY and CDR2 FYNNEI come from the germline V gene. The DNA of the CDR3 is TGTGCCAGCAGTATAGCGGGAGGGCCGGGTGAGCAGTTCTTC. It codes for CASSIAGGPGEQFF.

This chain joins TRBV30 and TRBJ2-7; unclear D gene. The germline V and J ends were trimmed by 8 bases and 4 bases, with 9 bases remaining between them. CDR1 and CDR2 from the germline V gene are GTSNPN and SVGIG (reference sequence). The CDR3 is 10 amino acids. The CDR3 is CAAYEYEQYF. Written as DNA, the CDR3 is TGTGCCGCTTACGAGTACGAGCAGTACTTC.

The CDR3 nucleotides are TGCGCCAGCAGCCAAGTTTGGGACACTCAGTACGAGCAGTACTTC. It translates to CASSQVWDTQYEQYF. V gene TRBV4-3 combines with J gene TRBJ2-7, with a possible D match to TRBD1 (6 bases). The CDR3 covers 15 residues. With 1 base removed from V and 4 bases from J, the gap between germline ends came to 14 bases. Germline V lookup: CDR1 LGHNA, CDR2 YSLEER.

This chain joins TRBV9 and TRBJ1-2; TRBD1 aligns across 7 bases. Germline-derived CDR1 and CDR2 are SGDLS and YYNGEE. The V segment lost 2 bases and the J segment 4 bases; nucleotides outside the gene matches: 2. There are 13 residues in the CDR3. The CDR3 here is CASSVTGSYGYTF. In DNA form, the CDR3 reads TGTGCCAGCAGCGTGACAGGGAGCTATGGCTACACCTTC.

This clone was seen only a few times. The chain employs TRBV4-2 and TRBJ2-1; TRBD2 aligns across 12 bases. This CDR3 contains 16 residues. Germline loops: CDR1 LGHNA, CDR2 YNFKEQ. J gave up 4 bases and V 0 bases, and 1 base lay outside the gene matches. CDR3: CASSQETSGSYNEQFF. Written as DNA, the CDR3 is TGTGCCAGCAGCCAAGAGACTAGCGGGAGTTACAATGAGCAGTTCTTC.

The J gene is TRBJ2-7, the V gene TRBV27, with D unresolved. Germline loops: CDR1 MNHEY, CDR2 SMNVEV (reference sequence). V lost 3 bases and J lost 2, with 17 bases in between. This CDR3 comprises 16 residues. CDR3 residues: CASSLTGYLQTYEQYF. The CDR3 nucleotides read TGTGCCAGCAGTTTGACCGGGTACCTTCAGACCTACGAGCAGTACTTC.